These 15 T cell receptor beta chains share one sample of origin, sequenced in a study of blood T cells in healthy people across ages. Next came a second PCR, run for about 6 to 11 cycles, which used a sample-barcoded 5' primer along with a J-beta primer mix. From the 5' RACE reads, TCRdb called clonotypes with MiXCR, one entry per CDR3 protein. The data show about 1,500,000 distinct CDR3 sequences, approximately 30% seen once. The sequencing input was blood. Receptors were obtained from a woman in her twenties or thirties in good health.

Only a few counts were recorded for this clonotype. The chain links TRBV12-3 or TRBV12-4 to TRBJ1-1; 10 nucleotides line up with TRBD1. The CDR3 is made up of 14 amino acids. V lost 6 bases to trimming and J lost 5 bases; unmatched junction nucleotides: 6. The CDR3 region has the DNA TGTGCCAGCAGCGACAGGGGGCGCTATACTGAAGCTTTCTTT. This codes for CASSDRGRYTEAFF.

This clonotype was detected ten times or more. The genes are TRBV6-1 and TRBJ2-3; TRBD2 might be the D (6 bases). The CDR3 length is 14 residues. The V gene lost 8 bases and the J gene lost 2 bases, with 14 bases spanning the gap. The germline CDR1 and CDR2 sequences are MNHNS and SASEGT. The CDR3 protein is CASGGVGDTDTQYF. The CDR3 bases are TGTGCCAGCGGAGGGGTCGGAGACACAGATACGCAGTATTTT.

This clonotype occurred a few times. J is TRBJ2-4 and V is TRBV6-2 or TRBV6-3; D is unclear. Trimming removed 6 bases from V and 2 bases from J, with 14 bases in between. CDR1 is MNHEY, CDR2 SVGEGT, per germline. This CDR3 has 15 amino acids. The CDR3 here is CASSSIAVTKNIQYF. The CDR3 DNA is TGTGCCAGCAGCTCCATCGCGGTGACCAAAAACATTCAGTACTTC.

The chain combines TRBV20-1 with TRBJ1-1, with a weak D call TRBD1 (5 bases). The CDR3 length is 17 residues. Trimming pared 3 bases from V and 8 bases from J, leaving 28 bases between. CDR1 is DFQATT, CDR2 SNEGSKA, per germline (reference sequence). CDR3 region: CSASPGAQGHPLAEAFF. DNA for the CDR3: TGCAGTGCTAGTCCCGGGGCCCAAGGACATCCCCTTGCGGAAGCTTTCTTT.

The V call is TRBV7-9, the J call TRBJ2-1; D possibly corresponds to TRBD2 (6 bases). The CDR3 consists of 16 residues. The germline V gene has CDR1 SEHNR and CDR2 FQNEAQ (reference sequence). V lost 0 bases and J lost 3, with 12 bases in between. The CDR3, as DNA: TGTGCCAGCAGCTTAGCTGGAGGGCCAGACTACAATGAGCAGTTCTTC. Residues: CASSLAGGPDYNEQFF. The full variable domain, rest sourced from reference TRBV7-9 and TRBJ2-1, is DTGVSQNPRHKITKRGQNVTFRCDPISEHNRLYWYRQTLGQGPEFLTYFQNEAQLEKSRLLSDRFSAERPKGSFSTLEIQRTEQGDSAMYLCASSLAGGPDYNEQFFGPGTRLTVL.

The table lists this clonotype with a few counts. This chain connects TRBV2 to TRBJ2-3; 9 positions agree with TRBD1. In germline, CDR1 is SNHLY, CDR2 FYNNEI. J was trimmed by 2 bases and V by 5 bases; bases with no gene match: 11. This CDR3 has 17 amino acids. CDR3 amino acids: CASSQLPGQGITDTQYF. The CDR3 DNA follows: TGTGCCAGCAGTCAGCTACCGGGACAGGGAATCACAGATACGCAGTATTTT.

CDR3 sequence: CASQGSPSRQPQHF. Written as DNA, the CDR3 is TGTGCCAGCCAGGGGTCCCCTTCCAGACAGCCCCAGCATTTT. J is TRBJ1-5 and V is TRBV12-3 or TRBV12-4, with TRBD1 as a possible D gene (6 bases). The CDR3 is 14 amino acids. V lost 8 bases and J lost 7, with 18 bases in between.

This chain links TRBV9 with TRBJ1-2, with a tentative D call TRBD1 (5 bases). V lost 3 bases to trimming and J lost 6 bases, with 15 bases between them. The CDR3 totals 14 residues. Germline CDR1 reads SGDLS; CDR2 reads YYNGEE. As DNA, the CDR3 is TGTGCCAGCAGCGAGACACGACAGCCCGATGGCTACACCTTC. This gives the protein CASSETRQPDGYTF.

The chain has TRBV12-3 or TRBV12-4 and TRBJ1-5; 7 nucleotides align to TRBD1. After removal of 7 bases from V and 2 bases from J, the junction contained 8 bases not matched to a gene. There are 15 residues in the CDR3. CDR3: CASTQTQGGNQPQHF. The CDR3 DNA reads TGTGCCAGCACTCAGACCCAGGGGGGCAATCAGCCCCAGCATTTT.

On this clonotype: With a much larger clone just one base away, this may be a read error. The rearrangement joins TRBV20-1 to TRBJ1-5; a possible D gene is TRBD1 (6 bases). Germline loops: CDR1 DFQATT, CDR2 SNEGSKA (reference sequence). With 6 bases removed from V and 2 bases from J, the gap between germline ends came to 20 bases. The CDR3 length is 16 residues. CDR3 bases: TGCAGTGCCAGGGGCCCGACGCACGGGGGCAATCAGCCCCAGCATTTT. This gives the protein CSARGPTHGGNQPQHF.

V and J are TRBV9 and TRBJ1-2; TRBD1 is a possible D gene (5 bases). There are 14 residues in the CDR3. CDR1 is SGDLS and CDR2 is YYNGEE in the germline V gene. Trimming cost V 4 bases and J 4 bases, with 14 bases left between them. The CDR3 here is CASSIDPRGYGYTF. For the CDR3, the DNA is TGTGCCAGCAGCATAGACCCGAGGGGCTATGGCTACACCTTC.

Concerning this clonotype itself: An end of the junction differs from the germline gene, which may be a read error. The CDR3 DNA reads TGTGTCAGCAGCTCTTGGGACAGGGTAGAAGAAGTGGCCCAGTACTTC. Amino acid sequence: CVSSSWDRVEEVAQYF. The chain carries TRBV5-4 and TRBJ2-5; 9 bases fit TRBD1. The CDR3 runs 16 residues. Germline CDR1 is SGHNT and CDR2 is YYREEE (reference sequence).

This clonotype was seen at least ten times. The rearrangement joins TRBV20-1 to TRBJ2-5, with D maybe TRBD2 (5 bases). Between the trimmed V and J ends, which lost 7 bases and 5 bases, there was a span of 23 bases. CDR1 is DFQATT and CDR2 is SNEGSKA in the germline V gene (reference sequence). The CDR3 length is 15 residues. The CDR3 DNA follows: TGCAGTGTTCTAGATCCGGGGAGAACTAGGGAGACCCAGTACTTC. Amino acid sequence: CSVLDPGRTRETQYF.

Only a few counts were recorded for this clonotype. The CDR3, as DNA: TGTGCCAGCAGTCCCGGGGTTTGGAATCAGCCCCAGCATTTT. It translates to CASSPGVWNQPQHF. V and J are TRBV12-3 or TRBV12-4 and TRBJ1-5; D is unresolved. There are 14 residues in the CDR3. V dropped 5 bases and J dropped 4 bases, with 12 bases sitting between them.

This chain connects TRBV29-1 to TRBJ2-2; a possible D gene is TRBD2 (6 bases). Germline V gene data show CDR1 as SQVTM and CDR2 as ANQGSEA. The germline V and J ends were trimmed by 6 bases and 6 bases, with 11 bases remaining between them. The CDR3 loop spans 12 amino acids. The CDR3: CSVGTVAGELFF. In DNA form, the CDR3 reads TGCAGCGTCGGGACTGTTGCCGGGGAGCTGTTTTTT.